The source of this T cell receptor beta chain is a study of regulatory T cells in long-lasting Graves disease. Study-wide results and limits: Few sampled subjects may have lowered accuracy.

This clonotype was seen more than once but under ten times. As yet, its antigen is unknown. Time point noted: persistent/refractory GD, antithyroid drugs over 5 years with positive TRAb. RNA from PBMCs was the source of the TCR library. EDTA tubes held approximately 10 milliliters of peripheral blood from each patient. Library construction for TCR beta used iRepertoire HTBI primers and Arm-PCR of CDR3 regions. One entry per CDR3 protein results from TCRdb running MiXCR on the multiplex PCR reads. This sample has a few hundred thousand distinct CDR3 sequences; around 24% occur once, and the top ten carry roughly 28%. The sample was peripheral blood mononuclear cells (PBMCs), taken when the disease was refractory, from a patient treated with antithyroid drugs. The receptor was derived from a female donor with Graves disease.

CDR3 residues: CASSLRGSGLDTQYF. The CDR3 DNA reads as TGTGCCAGCAGTTTACGCGGGAGTGGATTAGATACGCAGTATTTT. The J gene is TRBJ2-3, the V gene TRBV28; 7 positions agree with TRBD2. Germline V gene sequence: CDR1 MDHEN, CDR2 SYDVKM. This CDR3 has 15 amino acids. The V and J ends lost 2 bases and 5 bases, in that order; junction bases with no gene match: 7.